Below are 20 T cell receptor beta chains sequenced from a single sample in a study of a mutant IDH1 vaccine in newly diagnosed glioma. Using immunoSEQ multiplex PCR, the repertoire was profiled, and TCRdb retains in-frame clones only, with some absent. The sample consists of fewer than 50,000 clones, around nine tenths of them appearing once. Noted time point: baseline, week 1 (first vaccination visit). Stated treatment: pre-vaccination baseline after standard-of-care therapy. The input for sequencing was PBMCs, taken from a glioma patient treated with radiotherapy, temozolomide or both. These receptors were collected from a young man with glioma.

The rearrangement joins TRBV30 to TRBJ2-7; a weak D match, TRBD1 (6 bases). This CDR3 contains 15 residues. Germline CDR1 reads GTSNPN; CDR2 reads SVGIG (reference sequence). Trimming removed 0 bases from V and 1 base from J, with 13 bases in between. CDR3 in DNA: TGTGCCTGGAGTGTAAATGGGGGCAGGTCCTACGAGCAGTACTTC. Translating it yields CAWSVNGGRSYEQYF. Combining the CDR3 with reference TRBV30 and TRBJ2-7 gives the whole variable domain SQTIHQWPATLVQPVGSPLSLECTVEGTSNPNLYWYRQAAGRGLQLLFYSVGIGQISSEVPQNLSASRPQDRQFILSSKKLLLSDSGFYLCAWSVNGGRSYEQYFGPGTRLTVT.

The chain is built from TRBV19 and TRBJ2-7; weak D call: TRBD1 (6 bases). Germline V lookup: CDR1 LNHDA, CDR2 SQIVND (reference sequence). Trimming pared 3 bases from V and 3 bases from J, leaving 15 bases between. The CDR3 has 15 residues. The CDR3 nucleotides read TGTGCCAGTAGTATGCTCTACGGCAGGGGCTACGAGCAGTACTTC. Translating it yields CASSMLYGRGYEQYF.

The gene calls are TRBV6-5 and TRBJ1-4; D not certain. Germline CDR1 reads MNHEY; CDR2 reads SVGAGI. Between the trimmed V and J ends, which lost 5 bases and 0 bases, there was a span of 10 bases. The CDR3 totals 15 residues. The CDR3 nucleotides read TGTGCCAGCAGTGCCTCTGCCACAACTAATGAAAAACTGTTTTTT. This codes for CASSASATTNEKLFF.

The table lists this clone with a count of one. This rearrangement joins TRBV30 to TRBJ2-1; 12 nucleotides agree with TRBD2. J lost 6 bases, V lost 8 bases, and 20 bases had no gene match. The CDR3 consists of 18 residues. CDR1 GTSNPN and CDR2 SVGIG come from the germline V gene (reference sequence). The DNA for the CDR3 is TGTGCCCTCGGCGGGCTAGCGGGAGGGCCGGGTGATTTCAATGAGCAGTTCTTC. Translating gives CALGGLAGGPGDFNEQFF.

The genes are TRBV6-5 and TRBJ1-2, with D uncertain. V was shortened by 2 bases and J by 8 bases, with 9 bases between the two germline ends. This CDR3 has 12 residues. Per germline, CDR1 MNHEY and CDR2 SVGAGI. CDR3 nucleotides: TGTGCCAGCAGTTACGAGGGTAACGGCTACACCTTC. It specifies CASSYEGNGYTF.

V gene TRBV5-1 combines with J gene TRBJ2-3, with 7 nucleotides matching TRBD2. J gave up 0 bases and V 3 bases, and 7 bases lay outside the gene matches. The length of the CDR3 is 16 residues. The germline CDR1 and CDR2 sequences are SGHRS and YFSETQ. Here the CDR3 DNA reads TGCGCCAGCAGCTACTCTAGCGGAGCTAGCACAGATACGCAGTATTTT. Encoded protein: CASSYSSGASTDTQYF.

The V call is TRBV25-1, the J call TRBJ2-1, with TRBD1 matching 9 bases. CDR1 and CDR2 (germline): MGHDK, SYGVNS. The CDR3 is 16 residues long. V lost 3 bases, J lost 10 bases, and 13 bases stayed unmatched. CDR3 in DNA: TGTGCCAGCAGTGATTCTACGGGACAGGGAACCCGGGAGCAGTTCTTC. Residues: CASSDSTGQGTREQFF.

This chain uses TRBV2 with TRBJ2-5; D may be TRBD1 (5 bases). Germline V CDR1 and CDR2: SNHLY, FYNNEI. The CDR3 spans 15 residues. V was trimmed by 6 bases and J by 1 base, leaving 15 bases between them. CDR3: CASRALGATQETQYF. The CDR3 region has the DNA TGTGCCAGCAGGGCGCTTGGGGCGACCCAAGAGACCCAGTACTTC.

The DNA for the CDR3 is TGTGCCAGCAGCTTCGGGGAGGAAGCTTTCTTT. It translates to CASSFGEEAFF. The chain couples TRBV7-9 to TRBJ1-1, with D unclear. CDR1 SEHNR and CDR2 FQNEAQ come from the germline V gene (reference sequence). The CDR3 is 11 residues long. Trimming left V 3 bases short and J 8 bases short, with 7 bases between.

This chain joins TRBV7-9 and TRBJ1-4; TRBD1 is a possible D gene (5 bases). Trimming left V 4 bases short and J 5 bases short, with 14 bases between. Looked up from germline, CDR1 is SEHNR and CDR2 is FQNEAQ (reference sequence). The length of the CDR3 is 15 residues. This CDR3 reads CASSSQASLNEKLFF. In nucleotides, the CDR3 is TGTGCCAGCAGCTCACAGGCGAGCTTAAATGAAAAACTGTTTTTT. The full variable domain, rest sourced from reference TRBV7-9 and TRBJ1-4, is DTGVSQNPRHKITKRGQNVTFRCDPISEHNRLYWYRQTLGQGPEFLTYFQNEAQLEKSRLLSDRFSAERPKGSFSTLEIQRTEQGDSAMYLCASSSQASLNEKLFFGSGTQLSVL.

The chain has TRBV4-3 and TRBJ2-5; 8 bases align to TRBD2. After removal of 0 bases from V and 4 bases from J, the junction contained 7 bases not matched to a gene. The CDR3 is 16 residues long. Germline V lookup: CDR1 LGHNA, CDR2 YSLEER. The CDR3 here is CASSQDPIGGGETQYF. The CDR3 DNA sequence: TGCGCCAGCAGCCAAGACCCCATCGGGGGGGGAGAGACCCAGTACTTC.

This clone was observed once. This chain connects TRBV7-6 to TRBJ2-7; tentatively, D is TRBD2 (6 bases). Trimming shortened V by 6 bases and J by 3 bases, and 9 bases separated the two germline ends. This CDR3 region has 12 residues. Per the germline V gene, CDR1 is SGHVS and CDR2 is FNYEAQ. In DNA form, the CDR3 reads TGTGCCAGCAGTACCGGGAGCTACGAGCAGTACTTC. Protein: CASSTGSYEQYF.

This chain links TRBV5-8 with TRBJ2-6; TRBD2 matches at 12 bases. With V trimmed by 1 base and J by 0 bases, 8 bases remained unmatched. Germline loops: CDR1 SGHTS, CDR2 YDEGEE. This CDR3 is 20 amino acids long. Here the CDR3 DNA reads TGTGCCAGCAGCTTGAATCGACTAGCGGGAGACCTCTCTGGGGCCAACGTCCTGACTTTC. Translation gives CASSLNRLAGDLSGANVLTF.

This clone was observed a single time. The chain links TRBV2 to TRBJ1-2, with D unclear. V dropped 3 bases and J dropped 5 bases, with 10 bases sitting between them. Germline V gene data show CDR1 as SNHLY and CDR2 as FYNNEI. The CDR3 is made up of 13 amino acids. The CDR3 here is CASSELTTYGYTF. CDR3 in DNA: TGTGCCAGCAGTGAGTTAACTACTTATGGCTACACCTTC.

This clone was counted a single time. This chain connects TRBV27 to TRBJ2-7; 9 bases line up with TRBD1. Trimming at V came to 6 bases and at J to 3 bases, leaving 3 bases not matched to a gene. Germline assignment: CDR1 MNHEY and CDR2 SMNVEV (reference sequence). This CDR3 is 13 amino acids long. DNA for the CDR3: TGTGCCAGCAGCCGGACAGGGGTCTACGAGCAGTACTTC. Translation: CASSRTGVYEQYF.

J is TRBJ1-6 and V is TRBV6-5; D uncertain. V lost 5 bases, J lost 0 bases, and 8 bases lay in between. The CDR3 extends over 15 amino acids. Germline CDR1 reads MNHEY; CDR2 reads SVGAGI. The CDR3 bases are TGTGCCAGCAGTACTGCGGGCTCCTATAATTCACCCCTCCACTTT. Translation: CASSTAGSYNSPLHF.

The CDR3 sequence: CAWSAGTSVYEQYF. The CDR3 DNA sequence: TGTGCCTGGAGTGCCGGGACTAGCGTCTACGAGCAGTACTTC. The V gene is TRBV30, the J gene TRBJ2-7; 10 bases match TRBD2. CDR1 is GTSNPN, CDR2 SVGIG, per germline (reference sequence). V gave up 1 base and J gave up 3 bases; unmatched junction bases: 3. The CDR3 has 14 amino acids.

This clone was picked up one time. The chain recombines TRBV4-3 with TRBJ2-7; D tentatively fits TRBD1 or TRBD2 (5 bases each). Trimming pared 1 base from V and 2 bases from J, leaving 15 bases between. The CDR3 is 16 amino acids. The V gene's germline CDR1 is LGHNA and CDR2 YSLEER. CDR3 in DNA: TGCGCCAGCAGCCAAGTAGGTGGGACGTCTACCTACGAGCAGTACTTC. This encodes CASSQVGGTSTYEQYF.

The chain is built from TRBV6-5 and TRBJ1-1; D gene ambiguous. With 0 bases removed from V and 0 bases from J, the gap between germline ends came to 8 bases. The CDR3 has 15 residues. The V gene's germline CDR1 is MNHEY and CDR2 SVGAGI. CDR3 in amino acids: CASSYSPELNTEAFF. The DNA of the CDR3 is TGTGCCAGCAGTTACTCGCCAGAATTGAACACTGAAGCTTTCTTT.

The chain links TRBV6-6 to TRBJ1-2, with D perhaps TRBD1 (6 bases). CDR3 length: 16 amino acids. In germline, CDR1 is MNHNY, CDR2 SVGAGI (reference sequence). The ends were cut back, 6 bases at V and 4 bases at J, with 21 bases in the middle. The CDR3 nucleotides read TGTGCCAGCAGGCCTAGTTCACGGGGGGCCCTCTATGGCTACACCTTC. Translated: CASRPSSRGALYGYTF.